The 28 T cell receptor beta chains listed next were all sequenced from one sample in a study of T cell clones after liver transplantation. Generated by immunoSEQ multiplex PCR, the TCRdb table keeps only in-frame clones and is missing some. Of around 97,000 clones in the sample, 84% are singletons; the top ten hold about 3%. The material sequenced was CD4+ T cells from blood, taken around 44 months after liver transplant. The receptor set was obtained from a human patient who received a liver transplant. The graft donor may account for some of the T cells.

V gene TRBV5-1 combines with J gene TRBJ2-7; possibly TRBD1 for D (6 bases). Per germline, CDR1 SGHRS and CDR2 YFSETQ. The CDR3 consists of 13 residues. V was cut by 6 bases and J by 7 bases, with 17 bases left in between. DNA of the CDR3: TGCGCCAGCACCGAAGGGGCACAGGGAGAGCAGTACTTC. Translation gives CASTEGAQGEQYF.

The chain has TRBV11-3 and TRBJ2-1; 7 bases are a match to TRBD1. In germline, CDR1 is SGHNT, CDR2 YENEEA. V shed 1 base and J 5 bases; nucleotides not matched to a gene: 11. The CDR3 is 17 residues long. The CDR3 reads CASSLGRGQGANNEQFF. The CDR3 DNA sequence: TGTGCCAGCAGCTTAGGAAGGGGGCAGGGAGCAAACAATGAGCAGTTCTTC.

CDR3 loop: CASRGSGSRRSYEQYF. Written as DNA, the CDR3 is TGTGCCAGCCGCGGTAGCGGGAGTAGAAGGTCCTACGAGCAGTACTTC. The chain recombines TRBV28 with TRBJ2-7, with TRBD2 identical over 9 bases. Germline V gene lookup returns CDR1 MDHEN and CDR2 SYDVKM. The trim removed 8 bases at V and 1 base at J, leaving 12 bases unmatched. The CDR3 consists of 16 residues.

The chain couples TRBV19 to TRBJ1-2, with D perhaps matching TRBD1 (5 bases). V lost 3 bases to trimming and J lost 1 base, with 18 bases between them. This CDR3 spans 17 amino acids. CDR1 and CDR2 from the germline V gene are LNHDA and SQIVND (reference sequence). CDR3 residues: CASSIVEGPKDNYGYTF. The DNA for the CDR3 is TGTGCCAGTAGTATCGTCGAGGGACCAAAAGATAACTATGGCTACACCTTC.

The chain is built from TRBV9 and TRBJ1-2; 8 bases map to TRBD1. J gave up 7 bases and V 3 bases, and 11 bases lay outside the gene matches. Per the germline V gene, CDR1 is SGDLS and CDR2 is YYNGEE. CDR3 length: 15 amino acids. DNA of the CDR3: TGTGCCAGCAGCGGGGGCCGTTGGCAGGGGGCTGGCTACACCTTC. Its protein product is CASSGGRWQGAGYTF.

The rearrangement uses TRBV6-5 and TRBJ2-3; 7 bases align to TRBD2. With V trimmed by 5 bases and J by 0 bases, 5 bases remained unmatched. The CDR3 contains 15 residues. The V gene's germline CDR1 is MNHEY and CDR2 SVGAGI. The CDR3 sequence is CASSILAESTDTQYF. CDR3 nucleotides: TGTGCCAGCAGTATTCTAGCGGAAAGCACAGATACGCAGTATTTT.

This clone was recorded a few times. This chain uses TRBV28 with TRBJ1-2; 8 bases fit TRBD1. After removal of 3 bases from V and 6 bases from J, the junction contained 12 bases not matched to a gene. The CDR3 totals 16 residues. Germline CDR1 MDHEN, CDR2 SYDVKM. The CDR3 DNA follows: TGTGCCAGCAGTTTCAGAACCATCGGACAGGGCCATGGCTACACCTTC. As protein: CASSFRTIGQGHGYTF.

The DNA for the CDR3 is TGTGCCAGCAGCTTAACTAGCGGGCCCTACAATGAGCAGTTCTTC. Its translation: CASSLTSGPYNEQFF. The chain is built from TRBV7-9 and TRBJ2-1; 9 bases line up with TRBD2. The germline V gene has CDR1 SEHNR and CDR2 FQNEAQ (reference sequence). The CDR3 runs to 15 residues. V lost 2 bases and J lost 2; bases outside the gene matches: 1.

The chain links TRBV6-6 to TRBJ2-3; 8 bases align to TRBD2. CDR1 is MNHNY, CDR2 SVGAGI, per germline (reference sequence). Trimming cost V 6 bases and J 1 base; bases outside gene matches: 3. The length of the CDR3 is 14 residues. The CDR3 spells CASRLGGGTDTQYF. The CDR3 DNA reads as TGTGCCAGCAGGCTCGGGGGGGGCACAGATACGCAGTATTTT.

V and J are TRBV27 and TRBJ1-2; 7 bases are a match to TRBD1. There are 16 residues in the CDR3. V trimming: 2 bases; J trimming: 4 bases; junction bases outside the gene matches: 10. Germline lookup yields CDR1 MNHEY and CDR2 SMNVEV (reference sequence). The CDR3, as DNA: TGTGCCAGCAGTTTAACTTTAGGCAGGGGGGCCTATGGCTACACCTTC. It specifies CASSLTLGRGAYGYTF.

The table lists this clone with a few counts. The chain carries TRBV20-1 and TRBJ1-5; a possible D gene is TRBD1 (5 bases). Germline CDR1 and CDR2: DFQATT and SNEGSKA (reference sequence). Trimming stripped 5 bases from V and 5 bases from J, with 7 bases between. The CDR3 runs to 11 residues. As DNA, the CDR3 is TGCAGTGCTGAAGGGGATCAGCCCCAGCATTTT. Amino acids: CSAEGDQPQHF.

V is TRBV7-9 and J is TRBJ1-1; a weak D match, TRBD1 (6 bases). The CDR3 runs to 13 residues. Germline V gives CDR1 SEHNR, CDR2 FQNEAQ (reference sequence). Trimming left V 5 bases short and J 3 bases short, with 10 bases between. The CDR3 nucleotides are TGTGCCAGCAGCACAAGACAGGACACTGAAGCTTTCTTT. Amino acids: CASSTRQDTEAFF.

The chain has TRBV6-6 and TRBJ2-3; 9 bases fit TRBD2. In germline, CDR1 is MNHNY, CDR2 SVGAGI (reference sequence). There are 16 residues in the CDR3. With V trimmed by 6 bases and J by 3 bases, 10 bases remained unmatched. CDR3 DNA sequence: TGTGCCAGCAGGTCCATGGGGAGCGGGGGGACAGATACGCAGTATTTT. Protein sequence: CASRSMGSGGTDTQYF.

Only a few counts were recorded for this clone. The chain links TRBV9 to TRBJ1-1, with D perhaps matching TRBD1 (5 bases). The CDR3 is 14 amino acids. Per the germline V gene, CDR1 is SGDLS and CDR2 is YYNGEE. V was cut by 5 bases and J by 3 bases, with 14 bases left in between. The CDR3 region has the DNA TGTGCCAGCAGGCTTGGACTGGGGGACACTGAAGCTTTCTTT. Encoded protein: CASRLGLGDTEAFF.

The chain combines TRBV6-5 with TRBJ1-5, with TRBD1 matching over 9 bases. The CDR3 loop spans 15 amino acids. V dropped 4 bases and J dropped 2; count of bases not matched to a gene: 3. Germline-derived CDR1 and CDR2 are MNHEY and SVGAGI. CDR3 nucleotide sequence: TGTGCCAGCAGTTCGGACAGGGGAGGCAATCAGCCCCAGCATTTT. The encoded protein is CASSSDRGGNQPQHF.

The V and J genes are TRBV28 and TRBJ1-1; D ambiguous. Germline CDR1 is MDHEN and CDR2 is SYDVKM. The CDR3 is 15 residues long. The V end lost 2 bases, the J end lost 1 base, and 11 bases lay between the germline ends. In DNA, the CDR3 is TGTGCCAGCAGTTTAGCAAGTTACTCGAACACTGAAGCTTTCTTT. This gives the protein CASSLASYSNTEAFF.

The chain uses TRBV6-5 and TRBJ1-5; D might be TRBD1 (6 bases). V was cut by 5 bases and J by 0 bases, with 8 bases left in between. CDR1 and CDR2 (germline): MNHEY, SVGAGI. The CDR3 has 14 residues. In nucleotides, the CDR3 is TGTGCCAGCAGTCAGGACAGTAGCAATCAGCCCCAGCATTTT. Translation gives CASSQDSSNQPQHF.

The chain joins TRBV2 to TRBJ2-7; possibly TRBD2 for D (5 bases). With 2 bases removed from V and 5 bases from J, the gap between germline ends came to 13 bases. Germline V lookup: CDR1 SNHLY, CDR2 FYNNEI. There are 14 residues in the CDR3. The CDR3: CASSERRVPHEQYF. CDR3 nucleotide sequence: TGTGCCAGCAGTGAACGGCGGGTCCCACACGAGCAGTACTTC.

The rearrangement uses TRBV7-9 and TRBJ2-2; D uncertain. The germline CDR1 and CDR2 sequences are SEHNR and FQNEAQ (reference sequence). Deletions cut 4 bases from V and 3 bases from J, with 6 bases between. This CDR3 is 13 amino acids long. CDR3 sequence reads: CASSYAYTGELFF. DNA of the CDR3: TGTGCCAGCAGCTACGCCTACACCGGGGAGCTGTTTTTT.

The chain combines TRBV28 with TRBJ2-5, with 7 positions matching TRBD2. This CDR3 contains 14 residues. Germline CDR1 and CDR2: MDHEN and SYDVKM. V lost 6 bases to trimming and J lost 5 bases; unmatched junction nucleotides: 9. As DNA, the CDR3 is TGTGCCAGCAGCCCACCGGGGGGATGGGAGACCCAGTACTTC. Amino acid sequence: CASSPPGGWETQYF.

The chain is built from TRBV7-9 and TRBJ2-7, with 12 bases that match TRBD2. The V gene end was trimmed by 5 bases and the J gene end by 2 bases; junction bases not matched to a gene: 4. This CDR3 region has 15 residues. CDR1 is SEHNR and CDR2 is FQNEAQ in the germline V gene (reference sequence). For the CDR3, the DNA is TGTGCCAGCAGCGCGCTAGCGGGGGGGGCCTACGAGCAGTACTTC. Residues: CASSALAGGAYEQYF.

The DNA of the CDR3 is TGTGCCAGTAGTCTAACCCGGGACAATTATGGCTACACCTTC. Its translation: CASSLTRDNYGYTF. V gene TRBV19 combines with J gene TRBJ1-2; possibly TRBD1 for D (6 bases). CDR3 size: 14 residues. Germline V gene lookup returns CDR1 LNHDA and CDR2 SQIVND (reference sequence). V was cut by 5 bases and J by 5 bases, with 15 bases left in between.

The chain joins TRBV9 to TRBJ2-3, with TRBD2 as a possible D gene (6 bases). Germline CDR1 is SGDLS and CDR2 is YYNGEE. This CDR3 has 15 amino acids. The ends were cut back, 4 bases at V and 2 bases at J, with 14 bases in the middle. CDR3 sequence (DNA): TGTGCCAGCAGCCAGGGCACGGGGGTCACAGATACGCAGTATTTT. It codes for CASSQGTGVTDTQYF.

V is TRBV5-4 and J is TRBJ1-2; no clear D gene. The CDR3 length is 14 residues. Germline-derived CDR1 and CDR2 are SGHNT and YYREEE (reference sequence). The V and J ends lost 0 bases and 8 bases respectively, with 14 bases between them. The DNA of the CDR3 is TGTGCCAGCAGCTTGGTTGGGGTTATGGGAGGCTACACCTTC. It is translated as CASSLVGVMGGYTF.

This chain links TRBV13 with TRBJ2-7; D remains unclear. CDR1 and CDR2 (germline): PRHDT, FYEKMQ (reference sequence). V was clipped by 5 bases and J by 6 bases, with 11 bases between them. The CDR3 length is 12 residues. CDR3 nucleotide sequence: TGTGCCAGCAGCCCCCCCCGGGCCGAGCAGTACTTC. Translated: CASSPPRAEQYF.

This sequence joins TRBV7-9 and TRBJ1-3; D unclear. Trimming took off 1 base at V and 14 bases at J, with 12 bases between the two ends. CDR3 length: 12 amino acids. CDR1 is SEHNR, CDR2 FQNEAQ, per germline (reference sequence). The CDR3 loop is CASSLESTRVYF. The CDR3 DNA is TGTGCCAGCAGCTTAGAGAGTACCCGGGTATATTTT.

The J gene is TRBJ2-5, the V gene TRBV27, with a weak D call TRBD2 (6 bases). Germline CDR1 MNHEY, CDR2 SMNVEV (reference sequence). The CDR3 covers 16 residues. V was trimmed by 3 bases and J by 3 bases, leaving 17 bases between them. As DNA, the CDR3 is TGTGCCAGCAGTTTTGGGGGACTCACTTGGGAAGAGACCCAGTACTTC. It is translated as CASSFGGLTWEETQYF.

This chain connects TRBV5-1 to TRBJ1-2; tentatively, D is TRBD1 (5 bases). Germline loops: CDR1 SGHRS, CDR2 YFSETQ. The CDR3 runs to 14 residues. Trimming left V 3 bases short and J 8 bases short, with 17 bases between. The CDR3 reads CASSSSDGARGYTF. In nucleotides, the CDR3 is TGCGCCAGCAGCTCATCGGACGGGGCGAGAGGCTACACCTTC.